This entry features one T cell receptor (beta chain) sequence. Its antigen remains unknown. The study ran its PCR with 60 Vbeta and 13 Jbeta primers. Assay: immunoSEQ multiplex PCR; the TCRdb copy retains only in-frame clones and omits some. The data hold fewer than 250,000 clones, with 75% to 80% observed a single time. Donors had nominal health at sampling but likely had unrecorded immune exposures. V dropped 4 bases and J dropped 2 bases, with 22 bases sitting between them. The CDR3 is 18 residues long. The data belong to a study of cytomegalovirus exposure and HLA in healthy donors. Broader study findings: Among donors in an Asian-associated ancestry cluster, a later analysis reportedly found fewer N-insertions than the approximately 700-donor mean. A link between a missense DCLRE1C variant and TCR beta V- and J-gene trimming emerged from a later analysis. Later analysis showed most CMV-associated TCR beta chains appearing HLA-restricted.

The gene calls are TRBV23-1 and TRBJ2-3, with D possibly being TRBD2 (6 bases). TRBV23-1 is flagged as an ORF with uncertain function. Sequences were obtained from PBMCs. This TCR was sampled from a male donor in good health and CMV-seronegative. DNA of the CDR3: TGCGCCAGCAGTCTAGAAGAGCGGGCCAGCGTATCCACAGATACGCAGTATTTT. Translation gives CASSLEERASVSTDTQYF.